Shown below are 3 T cell receptor beta chains from a single sample sequenced in a study of T-cell reconstitution after alpha-beta-depleted transplantation in children (dated by TCRdb to 2016 to 2017). The protocol used for the library was PCR. The sequencing machine was an Illumina HiSeq 2500. Molecular barcoding was employed in the preparation of TCR libraries, with unique molecular identifiers being used to normalize TCRbeta repertoire quantification. The raw public reads went through TCRdb reprocessing: fastp at Q25, MiXCR clone calling, in-frame beta chains kept. CDR3 protein duplicates are merged, each entry listing the most common genes and DNA. The sample table contains more than 90,000 distinct CDR3 sequences; only one count was recorded for 10% of them. 30% to 35% of the sample comes from the top ten. The sample's treatment or condition label, in plain terms: allogeneic hematopoietic cell transplantation with graft depleted of TCRalphabeta T cells and CD19 B cells.

The specimen comprised PBMCs, sampled before TCRalphabeta/CD19-depleted stem cell transplant. These receptors were collected from a boy between 2 and 10 years old with acute lymphoblastic leukemia, due to receive a stem cell transplant.

This clonotype was observed a handful of times. The chain carries TRBV21-1 and TRBJ2-3; TRBD1 is the table's D call and was not checked against the DNA. TRBV21-1 is assigned pseudogene status. The CDR3 loop spans 15 amino acids. The CDR3 bases are TGTGCCAGCAGCAAAGATAACAGAGGGGCAGATACGCAGTATTTT. This codes for CASSKDNRGADTQYF.

This clonotype has a handful of counts. The V call is TRBV7-2, the J call TRBJ1-2, with D unresolved. Looked up from germline, CDR1 is SGHTA and CDR2 is FQGNSA. CDR3 length equals 12 residues. V was trimmed by 4 bases and J by 3 bases, leaving 6 bases between them. The CDR3 nucleotides read TGTGCCAGCAGCTCCGAGTACTATGGCTACACCTTC. This gives the protein CASSSEYYGYTF.

This clonotype was seen ten or more times. This chain connects TRBV12-3 or TRBV12-4 to TRBJ2-3; 7 positions agree with TRBD2. With V trimmed by 3 bases and J by 2 bases, 5 bases remained unmatched. This CDR3 region has 15 residues. This CDR3 reads CASSFRRGDTDTQYF. CDR3 DNA: TGTGCCAGCAGTTTTAGACGGGGGGACACAGATACGCAGTATTTT.